This T cell receptor (beta chain) came from a study of blood T cell repertoires in COVID-19. Study in general: The United States, Italy and Spain provided the acute and convalescent COVID-19 samples. From T cells, B-cell-depleted T cells, or PBMCs came the material, which was cDNA or gDNA.

The length of the CDR3 is 13 residues. V lost 5 bases, J lost 8 bases, and 15 bases lay in between. Germline lookup yields CDR1 WSHSY and CDR2 SAAADI. The authors' processing: Amplification from reference gene primers served as the basis for estimated nucleated cell counts. The protocol was immunoSEQ multiplex PCR, while the TCRdb copy is restricted to in-frame clones and leaves out a portion. The V and J calls and clone size are taken from that table; D and trimming were inferred from the DNA. This sample has about 240,000 clones; roughly 85% occur once, and the top ten carry about 3.2%. This clonotype was obtained from a woman aged 18 to 35 with acute or convalescent COVID-19. The sample taken for sequencing was peripheral blood. This sequence joins TRBV10-2 and TRBJ1-1, with D possibly matching TRBD1 (6 bases). The CDR3 bases are TGCGCCAGCAGTTTCGGGGCAGGGGCAGAAGCTTTCTTT. Its protein product is CASSFGAGAEAFF.